This TCR beta chain was documented in a study of T cell responses to AZD1222 COVID-19 vaccine. Study observations and caveats: Reports indicate that nearly half of spike-specific TCRs are directed at unmutated variant regions. Recipients of AZD1222 seropositive at baseline numbered only 5 or 6.

Germline V CDR1 and CDR2: SGHAT, FQNNGV. V lost 4 bases, J lost 6 bases, and 13 bases lay in between. The CDR3 is 15 amino acids. About this clone itself: Its antigen is undetermined.

Libraries were prepared by immunoSEQ multiplex PCR; TCRdb keeps only in-frame clonotypes and omits some of them. The data hold 80,000 or so clones, with 70% to 90% observed a single time. The receptor's source is an adult in good health. The sequences come from peripheral blood, collected on day 0 of AZD1222 vaccination. The genes are TRBV11-2 and TRBJ1-6; D perhaps matches TRBD1 (5 bases). The CDR3 DNA follows: TGTGCCAGCAGCTCTTGGACAAGGTCTAATTCACCCCTCCACTTT. Translating it yields CASSSWTRSNSPLHF.